The 6 T cell receptor beta chains below come from one sample, sequenced in a study of cytomegalovirus exposure and HLA in healthy donors. The PCR contained 60 Vbeta and 13 Jbeta primers. Repertoires were generated with immunoSEQ multiplex PCR, while TCRdb's copy carries only in-frame clones and drops some. The table has about 140,000 clones, less than 85% seen once. The sample comprised PBMCs. The receptor source for this set is a woman aged 50 to 60 in good health and CMV-seropositive.

The CDR3 DNA sequence: TGTGCCACCAGCAGACCGGGTTCCGAAGCGGATACGCAGTATTTT. Amino acid sequence: CATSRPGSEADTQYF. The chain joins TRBV15 to TRBJ2-3, with D unresolved. V was clipped by 2 bases and J by 6 bases, with 15 bases between them. Germline V gene lookup returns CDR1 LNHNV and CDR2 YYDKDF (reference sequence). CDR3 length: 15 amino acids.

About this clone itself: Different DNA sequences within this sample yield the same CDR3. This chain links TRBV7-2 with TRBJ2-1, with TRBD2 matching 11 bases. The CDR3 is 13 amino acids. Trimming cost V 5 bases and J 10 bases; bases outside gene matches: 4. Per germline, CDR1 SGHTA and CDR2 FQGNSA. The CDR3 DNA follows: TGTGCCAGCAGCCCCCGACTAGCGGGGGAGCAGTTCTTC. Residues: CASSPRLAGEQFF.

A few counts support this clone. V usage is TRBV7-8 and J usage is TRBJ1-4; no clear D. The CDR3 extends over 13 amino acids. Germline V gene sequence: CDR1 SGHVS, CDR2 FQNEAQ. The V end was cut by 1 base, the J end by 8 bases, with 8 bases between. In DNA form, the CDR3 reads TGTGCCAGCAGCTTAGGCGAGCCGGAAAAACTGTTTTTT. Amino acid sequence: CASSLGEPEKLFF. The variable domain in full, completed from reference TRBV7-8 and TRBJ1-4, reads GAGVSQSPRYKVAKRGQDVALRCDPISGHVSLFWYQQALGQGPEFLTYFQNEAQLDKSGLPSDRFFAERPEGSVSTLKIQRTQQEDSAVYLCASSLGEPEKLFFGSGTQLSVL.

This rearrangement joins TRBV5-4 to TRBJ2-2; 13 positions match TRBD2. J gave up 4 bases and V 3 bases, and 12 bases lay outside the gene matches. From germline, CDR1 is SGHNT and CDR2 YYREEE (reference sequence). The CDR3 is 19 residues long. The CDR3 coding sequence is TGTGCCAGCAGCTCGGGACAGGGAACTAGCGGGGGGGGCACCGGGGAGCTGTTTTTT. Protein sequence: CASSSGQGTSGGGTGELFF.

V usage is TRBV30 and J usage is TRBJ2-2; the D is unclear. Germline V gene lookup returns CDR1 GTSNPN and CDR2 SVGIG (reference sequence). Trimming shortened V by 0 bases and J by 4 bases, and 12 bases separated the two germline ends. The CDR3 is 15 amino acids. The CDR3 sequence is CAWSVRRLLTGELFF. DNA for the CDR3: TGTGCCTGGAGTGTACGTCGACTTCTCACCGGGGAGCTGTTTTTT.

V usage is TRBV11-2 and J usage is TRBJ1-1, with D perhaps TRBD1 (5 bases). CDR1 is SGHAT and CDR2 is FQNNGV in the germline V gene. CDR3 size: 18 residues. Trimming stripped 1 base from V and 3 bases from J, with 21 bases between. The CDR3 DNA follows: TGTGCCAGCAGCTTAGTCACGGCCAGGGAATTGTTTGACACTGAAGCTTTCTTT. Protein sequence: CASSLVTARELFDTEAFF.